One sample yielded the 21 T cell receptor beta chains listed below, sequenced in a study of PD-1 blockade in classical Hodgkin lymphoma. Brentuximab vedotin exposure varied, and every patient relapsed after autologous stem cell transplantation. Purified CD4+ T cells were obtained from thawed PBMCs through magnetic negative selection. Sequenced by immunoSEQ multiplex PCR; TCRdb stores in-frame clones only, minus some. This table has 10,000 to 15,000 clones, 75% to 90% appearing once. Sequencing used CD4+ T cells from blood, obtained at baseline. These receptors were obtained from a human donor with classical Hodgkin lymphoma.

The chain has TRBV18 and TRBJ2-2; tentative D call: TRBD2 (6 bases). V lost 3 bases and J lost 7, with 18 bases in between. The CDR3 loop spans 16 amino acids. Germline values: CDR1 KGHSH, CDR2 LQKENI. The CDR3 sequence is CASSPTSLAVRGELFF. In nucleotides, the CDR3 is TGTGCCAGCTCACCGACTAGTCTCGCGGTTCGCGGGGAGCTGTTTTTT.

The chain recombines TRBV14 with TRBJ1-2, with D possibly being TRBD1 (5 bases). V lost 4 bases and J lost 4, with 7 bases in between. The CDR3 is 12 amino acids. Germline CDR1 SGHDN, CDR2 FVKESK. The chain's CDR3 is CASSPGLYGYTF. The CDR3 bases are TGTGCCAGCAGCCCGGGGCTCTATGGCTACACCTTC.

V and J are TRBV25-1 and TRBJ2-2; tentative D call: TRBD2 (5 bases). The CDR3 is 15 residues long. CDR1 is MGHDK and CDR2 is SYGVNS in the germline V gene. Trimming took 8 bases from V and 1 from J, leaving 14 bases between them. The CDR3 DNA sequence: TGTGCCAGCTCCCAGGAGGTGTGGAACACCGGGGAGCTGTTTTTT. Its protein is CASSQEVWNTGELFF.

V and J are TRBV28 and TRBJ2-7, with D hard to call. The CDR3 is 12 amino acids. Trimming took off 3 bases at V and 4 bases at J, with 7 bases between the two ends. Germline CDR1 is MDHEN and CDR2 is SYDVKM. The CDR3 DNA is TGTGCCAGCAGTTTCGTGAGGTACGAGCAGTACTTC. It specifies CASSFVRYEQYF.

The V gene is TRBV27, the J gene TRBJ1-6; possible D gene TRBD1, 6 bases. V was trimmed by 8 bases and J by 7 bases, leaving 21 bases between them. This CDR3 is built from 16 residues. Germline CDR1 MNHEY, CDR2 SMNVEV (reference sequence). The CDR3: CASGTYAGQLNSPLHF. The CDR3 region has the DNA TGTGCCAGCGGAACTTACGCGGGACAATTAAATTCACCCCTCCACTTT.

CDR3 in amino acids: CASSLGARTGQGDNEQFF. Written as DNA, the CDR3 is TGTGCCAGCAGCTTAGGAGCCAGAACGGGACAGGGGGACAATGAGCAGTTCTTC. The chain combines TRBV11-3 with TRBJ2-1; 11 bases line up with TRBD1. CDR1 and CDR2 (germline): SGHNT, YENEEA. Germline trimming cut 1 base from V and 5 bases from J; bases unmatched to any gene: 10. This CDR3 spans 18 amino acids.

The CDR3, as DNA: TGTGCCAGCAGCTTCGGACAGGTGTACGGTGGGGCCAACGTCCTGACTTTC. The encoded protein is CASSFGQVYGGANVLTF. The chain combines TRBV5-6 with TRBJ2-6; 7 positions agree with TRBD1. The germline gives CDR1 SGHDT, CDR2 YYEEEE. After removal of 2 bases from V and 3 bases from J, the junction contained 8 bases not matched to a gene. The CDR3 totals 17 residues.

J is TRBJ2-1 and V is TRBV5-1, with 9 bases aligning to TRBD2. CDR1 is SGHRS and CDR2 is YFSETQ in the germline V gene. Trimming cost V 4 bases and J 5 bases; bases outside gene matches: 10. This CDR3 is built from 16 residues. The CDR3 coding sequence is TGCGCCAGCAGCGGGACTAGCTCCCAGGGGAACAATGAGCAGTTCTTC. This encodes CASSGTSSQGNNEQFF.

CDR3 coding DNA: TGTGCCATCAGTGAGTCAGTTAACAAGAACACCGGGGAGCTGTTTTTT. It yields the protein CAISESVNKNTGELFF. J is TRBJ2-2 and V is TRBV10-3; D call uncertain. CDR3 length: 16 residues. Trimming removed 0 bases from V and 1 base from J, with 9 bases in between. From germline, CDR1 is ENHRY and CDR2 SYGVKD.

This chain joins TRBV2 and TRBJ2-3; TRBD2 might be the D (6 bases). This CDR3 contains 15 residues. From germline, CDR1 is SNHLY and CDR2 FYNNEI. V was trimmed by 6 bases and J by 3 bases, leaving 16 bases between them. This CDR3 reads CASRVGGAGTDTQYF. In DNA form, the CDR3 reads TGTGCCAGCAGGGTAGGAGGGGCAGGGACAGATACGCAGTATTTT.

This sequence joins TRBV5-1 and TRBJ2-3, with TRBD1 matching 7 bases. J lost 2 bases, V lost 4 bases, and 7 bases had no gene match. CDR3 size: 15 residues. Germline assignment: CDR1 SGHRS and CDR2 YFSETQ. As DNA, the CDR3 is TGCGCCAGCAGCGCCGACAGGGCGTCCACAGATACGCAGTATTTT. It encodes CASSADRASTDTQYF. The whole variable domain, remainder taken from reference TRBV5-1 and TRBJ2-3, is KAGVTQTPRYLIKTRGQQVTLSCSPISGHRSVSWYQQTPGQGLQFLFEYFSETQRNKGNFPGRFSGRQFSNSRSEMNVSTLELGDSALYLCASSADRASTDTQYFGPGTRLTVL.

The V and J genes are TRBV6-1 and TRBJ1-5, with D perhaps matching TRBD1 (5 bases). Trimming shortened V by 3 bases and J by 5 bases, and 14 bases separated the two germline ends. The germline V gene encodes CDR1 MNHNS and CDR2 SASEGT. The CDR3 extends over 15 amino acids. Here the CDR3 reads CASSDGLPGDQPQHF. In DNA form, the CDR3 reads TGTGCCAGCAGTGATGGATTACCGGGGGATCAGCCCCAGCATTTT.

V gene TRBV15 combines with J gene TRBJ2-1; D is ambiguous. Germline CDR1 LNHNV, CDR2 YYDKDF (reference sequence). The CDR3 contains 11 residues. Between the trimmed V and J ends, which lost 0 bases and 9 bases, there was a span of 3 bases. The CDR3, as DNA: TGTGCCACCAGCAGAGATGTTGAGCAGTTCTTC. This gives the protein CATSRDVEQFF.

The rearrangement joins TRBV28 to TRBJ2-5, with TRBD1 matching over 11 bases. This CDR3 has 14 residues. Germline V lookup: CDR1 MDHEN, CDR2 SYDVKM. Losses at the gene ends were 7 bases for V and 5 bases for J; bases not matched to a gene: 6. CDR3 residues: CASTGQGAGETQYF. CDR3 nucleotide sequence: TGTGCCAGCACTGGACAGGGGGCCGGGGAGACCCAGTACTTC. The variable domain in full, completed from reference TRBV28 and TRBJ2-5, reads DVKVTQSSRYLVKRTGEKVFLECVQDMDHENMFWYRQDPGLGLRLIYFSYDVKMKEKGDIPEGYSVSREKKERFSLILESASTNQTSMYLCASTGQGAGETQYFGPGTRLLVL.

In its sample, this clone was seen once. Other DNA sequences in the same sample also yield this CDR3. V and J are TRBV18 and TRBJ2-7; TRBD2 is a possible D gene (6 bases). The CDR3 runs to 17 residues. Trimming shortened V by 0 bases and J by 6 bases, and 21 bases separated the two germline ends. The germline CDR1 and CDR2 sequences are KGHSH and LQKENI. CDR3 region: CASSPPVASEHQREQYF. The DNA of the CDR3 is TGTGCCAGCTCACCACCGGTGGCTAGCGAACACCAACGCGAGCAGTACTTC.

This rearrangement joins TRBV7-9 to TRBJ2-1; unclear D gene. The CDR3 loop spans 14 amino acids. Germline V gene data show CDR1 as SEHNR and CDR2 as FQNEAQ (reference sequence). V lost 7 bases and J lost 0, with 10 bases in between. This CDR3 reads CASNNRNSYNEQFF. CDR3 sequence (DNA): TGTGCCAGCAACAACCGGAACTCCTACAATGAGCAGTTCTTC.

J is TRBJ2-2 and V is TRBV18; tentatively, D is TRBD2 (6 bases). From germline, CDR1 is KGHSH and CDR2 LQKENI. V was pared by 5 bases and J by 4 bases, with 8 bases between. The CDR3 length is 13 residues. The CDR3 sequence: CASSVGGTGELFF. The CDR3 DNA sequence: TGTGCCAGCTCAGTGGGAGGCACCGGGGAGCTGTTTTTT.

The chain joins TRBV27 to TRBJ2-3, with TRBD2 matching over 11 bases. V lost 6 bases and J lost 6; bases outside the gene matches: 2. The CDR3 consists of 13 residues. Germline assignment: CDR1 MNHEY and CDR2 SMNVEV (reference sequence). CDR3 protein: CASSRTSGDTQYF. In nucleotides, the CDR3 is TGTGCCAGCAGCCGGACTAGCGGGGATACGCAGTATTTT.

This clone was detected only once. CDR3 nucleotide sequence: TGTGCCAGCAGCTCCTCCTATGGCTACACCTTC. It yields the protein CASSSSYGYTF. The rearrangement joins TRBV7-9 to TRBJ1-2; D unclear. CDR1 and CDR2 (germline): SEHNR, FQNEAQ (reference sequence). Trimming removed 4 bases at V and 4 bases at J, with 4 bases between. The CDR3 is made up of 11 amino acids.

The chain combines TRBV7-6 with TRBJ2-3, with 7 bases lining up with TRBD2. V was pared by 2 bases and J by 3 bases, with 14 bases of the junction left unmatched. CDR3 size: 18 residues. Germline assignment: CDR1 SGHVS and CDR2 FNYEAQ. Here the CDR3 DNA reads TGTGCCAGCAGCTTACCTCCGGGACTACCAAGGCCTACAGATACGCAGTATTTT. Translation gives CASSLPPGLPRPTDTQYF.

The chain has TRBV28 and TRBJ1-3, with D hard to call. Germline V gene sequence: CDR1 MDHEN, CDR2 SYDVKM. There are 19 residues in the CDR3. The germline V and J ends were trimmed by 3 bases and 3 bases, with 24 bases remaining between them. The CDR3 DNA reads TGTGCCAGCAGTTTCTTTGCCCCCAGCGGTGGAAGAGGTGGAAACACCATATATTTT. It encodes CASSFFAPSGGRGGNTIYF.